This T cell receptor beta chain was profiled in a study of blood T cell repertoires in COVID-19. The wider study: COVID-19 samples from acute and convalescent phases originated in the United States, Italy and Spain.

Generated by immunoSEQ multiplex PCR, the TCRdb table keeps only in-frame clones and is missing some. Among a few hundred thousand clones, more than 70% were seen once, and the ten largest hold 9% to 15%. The CDR3 contains 14 residues. V gave up 2 bases and J gave up 6 bases; unmatched junction bases: 3. The V gene's germline CDR1 is SNHLY and CDR2 FYNNEI. The J gene is TRBJ2-5, the V gene TRBV2; 10 positions agree with TRBD1. What was sequenced was peripheral blood. This sequence originates from a man at least 80 years old with acute or convalescent COVID-19. The CDR3 DNA reads TGTGCCAGCAGTGAATCGACAGGGGGCAAGACCCAGTACTTC. Amino acids: CASSESTGGKTQYF.